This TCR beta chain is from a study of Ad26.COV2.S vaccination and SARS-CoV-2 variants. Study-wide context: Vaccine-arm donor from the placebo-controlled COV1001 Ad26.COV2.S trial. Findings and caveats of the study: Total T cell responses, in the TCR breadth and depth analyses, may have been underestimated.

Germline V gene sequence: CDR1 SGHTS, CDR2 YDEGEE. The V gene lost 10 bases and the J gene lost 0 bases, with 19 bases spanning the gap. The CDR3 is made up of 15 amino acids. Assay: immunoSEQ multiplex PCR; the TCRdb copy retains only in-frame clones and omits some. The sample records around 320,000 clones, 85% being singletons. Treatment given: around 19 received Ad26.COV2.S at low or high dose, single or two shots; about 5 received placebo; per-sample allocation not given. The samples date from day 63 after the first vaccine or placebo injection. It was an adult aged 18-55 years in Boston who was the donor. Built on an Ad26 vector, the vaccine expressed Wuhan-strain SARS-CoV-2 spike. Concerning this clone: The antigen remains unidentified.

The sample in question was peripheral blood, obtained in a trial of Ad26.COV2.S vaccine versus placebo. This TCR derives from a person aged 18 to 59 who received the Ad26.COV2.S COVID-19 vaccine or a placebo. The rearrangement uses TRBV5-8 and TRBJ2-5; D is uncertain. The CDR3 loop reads CAGVGAATYQETQYF. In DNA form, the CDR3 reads TGTGCCGGGGTGGGCGCGGCGACGTACCAAGAGACCCAGTACTTC.